A selection of T cell receptor beta chains follows, all from one sample in a study of T cell changes during pregnancy in multiple sclerosis. Data came from immunoSEQ multiplex PCR; TCRdb stores just in-frame clones and leaves some out. Among around 79,000 clones, 75% to 95% were seen once, and the ten largest hold under 0.6%. This sample comprised CD4+ T cells from peripheral blood mononuclear cells, obtained in the second trimester of pregnancy. Receptors were obtained from a female donor with multiple sclerosis, enrolled in a pregnancy study. CDR3s include the opening cysteine and the closing phenylalanine or tryptophan. A D gene is named only where the DNA matches it firmly. Not every row has a clone size; where given, it reads once, few, many or a size class.

v_gene: TRBV29-1
j_gene: TRBJ1-1
abundance: .
d_gene: .
CDR3nt: TGCAGCGTTCAGGTCGGGGGAGGGACTGAAGCTTTCTTT
CDR3aa: CSVQVGGGTEAFF

v_gene: TRBV9
j_gene: TRBJ2-1
abundance: .
d_gene: TRBD2
CDR3nt: TGTGCCAGCAGCGTAGGACCAGCGGGAGGGGACAATGAGCAGTTCTTC
CDR3aa: CASSVGPAGGDNEQFF

v_gene: TRBV19
j_gene: TRBJ1-5
abundance: .
d_gene: TRBD1
CDR3nt: TGTGCCAGTAGTATAGCGGCAGGGGGACAGCCCCAGCATTTT
CDR3aa: CASSIAAGGQPQHF

v_gene: TRBV11-3
j_gene: TRBJ2-7
abundance: once
d_gene: .
CDR3nt: TGTGCCAGCAGCCCTAGCTCCTACGAGCAGTACTTC
CDR3aa: CASSPSSYEQYF

v_gene: TRBV7-2
j_gene: TRBJ2-1
abundance: few
d_gene: TRBD2
CDR3nt: TGTGCCAGCAGCTACCGCGGGACTAGCGGGAGTAATGAGCAGTTCTTC
CDR3aa: CASSYRGTSGSNEQFF

v_gene: TRBV13
j_gene: TRBJ1-2
abundance: .
d_gene: .
CDR3nt: TGTGCCAGCAGCTTAGGGCAGGACTATGGCTACACCTTC
CDR3aa: CASSLGQDYGYTF

v_gene: TRBV7-9
j_gene: TRBJ1-2
abundance: once
d_gene: .
CDR3nt: TGTGCCAGCAGCAAATCCAATACAGGGCCTTACTATGGCTACACCTTC
CDR3aa: CASSKSNTGPYYGYTF

v_gene: TRBV19
j_gene: TRBJ1-2
abundance: .
d_gene: TRBD1
CDR3nt: TGTGCCAGTACCCCAGGAGGACAGGGGTATGGCTACACCTTC
CDR3aa: CASTPGGQGYGYTF

v_gene: TRBV18
j_gene: TRBJ2-5
abundance: once
d_gene: TRBD1
CDR3nt: TGTGCCAGCTCAACGGCGACAGGGGCAGGGGAGACCCAGTACTTC
CDR3aa: CASSTATGAGETQYF

v_gene: TRBV5-8
j_gene: TRBJ2-2
abundance: .
d_gene: TRBD1
CDR3nt: TGTGCCAGCAGCCTGCGGACAGGGGGGAACACCGGGGAGCTGTTTTTT
CDR3aa: CASSLRTGGNTGELFF

v_gene: TRBV27
j_gene: TRBJ1-6
abundance: .
d_gene: .
CDR3nt: TGTGCCAGCAGTTCCTACAGGGACGGGAATTCACCCCTCCACTTT
CDR3aa: CASSSYRDGNSPLHF

v_gene: TRBV6-1
j_gene: TRBJ2-7
abundance: .
d_gene: TRBD1
CDR3nt: TGTGCCAGCACCCCTCAGACAGGGTACTTTTTGCAGTACTTC
CDR3aa: CASTPQTGYFLQYF

v_gene: TRBV9
j_gene: TRBJ2-2
abundance: .
d_gene: TRBD2
CDR3nt: TGTGCCAGCAGCGTCCTCTCGGGACTAAGAACCGGGGAGCTGTTTTTT
CDR3aa: CASSVLSGLRTGELFF

v_gene: TRBV2
j_gene: TRBJ1-3
abundance: .
d_gene: .
CDR3nt: TGTGCCAGCAGTGAAATTCGACAGATACTTAGGGGCTCTGGAAACACCATATATTTT
CDR3aa: CASSEIRQILRGSGNTIYF

v_gene: TRBV4-2
j_gene: TRBJ1-1
abundance: .
d_gene: TRBD1
CDR3nt: TGTGCCAGCAGCCAAGACGCCCGGGACAGGGTTGCGGGCACTGAAGCTTTCTTT
CDR3aa: CASSQDARDRVAGTEAFF

v_gene: TRBV7-9
j_gene: TRBJ1-1
abundance: .
d_gene: .
CDR3nt: TGTGCCAGCAGCTCCCCCCCCGACAGGCCAAAGGATGCTTTCTTT
CDR3aa: CASSSPPDRPKDAFF

v_gene: TRBV14
j_gene: TRBJ1-6
abundance: few
d_gene: TRBD1
CDR3nt: TGTGCCAGCAGCGCCGACAGGGCCAATTCACCCCTCCACTTT
CDR3aa: CASSADRANSPLHF

v_gene: TRBV2
j_gene: TRBJ1-2
abundance: .
d_gene: .
CDR3nt: TGTGCCAGCAGTGAAGCACACAGTAACTATGGCTACACCTTC
CDR3aa: CASSEAHSNYGYTF

v_gene: TRBV11-3
j_gene: TRBJ1-5
abundance: once
d_gene: TRBD1
CDR3nt: TGTGCCAGCAGCTCAGACAGGGATCAGCCCCAGCATTTT
CDR3aa: CASSSDRDQPQHF

v_gene: TRBV7-2
j_gene: TRBJ2-2
abundance: .
d_gene: .
CDR3nt: TGTGCCAGCAGCTCCCCGGGGTTAGCGGCGGCCGGGGAGCTGTTTTTT
CDR3aa: CASSSPGLAAAGELFF

v_gene: TRBV5-1
j_gene: TRBJ2-6
abundance: .
d_gene: TRBD1
CDR3nt: TGCGCCAGCAGCCTGAGGACAGGGGCGGGCGGGGCCAACGTCCTGACTTTC
CDR3aa: CASSLRTGAGGANVLTF

v_gene: TRBV6-1
j_gene: TRBJ2-4
abundance: .
d_gene: .
CDR3nt: TGTGCCAGCAGCTTCCGGGAAAACATTCAGTACTTC
CDR3aa: CASSFRENIQYF

v_gene: TRBV7-3
j_gene: TRBJ2-3
abundance: once
d_gene: .
CDR3nt: TGTGCCAGCAGCTTAACTAGCGATAGCACAGATACGCAGTATTTT
CDR3aa: CASSLTSDSTDTQYF

v_gene: TRBV14
j_gene: TRBJ1-1
abundance: .
d_gene: .
CDR3nt: TGTGCCAGCAGCCCTCTCCCGGTAACTGAAGCTTTCTTT
CDR3aa: CASSPLPVTEAFF

v_gene: TRBV4-1
j_gene: TRBJ2-3
abundance: .
d_gene: .
CDR3nt: TGCGCCAGCAGCCCACCGGACAGAAACACAGATACGCAGTATTTT
CDR3aa: CASSPPDRNTDTQYF

v_gene: TRBV28
j_gene: TRBJ1-6
abundance: .
d_gene: .
CDR3nt: TGTGCCAGCAGAGCCCGTCTGACCAGAGGGAATTCACCCCTCCACTTT
CDR3aa: CASRARLTRGNSPLHF

v_gene: TRBV10-3
j_gene: TRBJ2-7
abundance: .
d_gene: .
CDR3nt: TGTGCCATCAGTGTCACGCTTCAGGATTCCGAGCAGTACTTC
CDR3aa: CAISVTLQDSEQYF

v_gene: TRBV11-3
j_gene: TRBJ1-6
abundance: .
d_gene: .
CDR3nt: TGTGCCAGCAGCTCAAATTCACCCCTCCACTTT
CDR3aa: CASSSNSPLHF

v_gene: TRBV9
j_gene: TRBJ2-5
abundance: .
d_gene: .
CDR3nt: TGTGCCAGCAGCGCATGGGGGGGGCTTCAGGAGACCCAGTACTTC
CDR3aa: CASSAWGGLQETQYF

v_gene: TRBV4-1
j_gene: TRBJ2-1
abundance: .
d_gene: .
CDR3nt: TGCGCCAGCAGCCAAGACGGTCTAGCGTCGAGATACAATGAGCAGTTCTTC
CDR3aa: CASSQDGLASRYNEQFF

v_gene: TRBV6-5
j_gene: TRBJ1-3
abundance: .
d_gene: .
CDR3nt: TGTGCCAGCAGGGAGGGGTTCGGAAACACCATATATTTT
CDR3aa: CASREGFGNTIYF

v_gene: TRBV6-6
j_gene: TRBJ1-5
abundance: .
d_gene: TRBD1
CDR3nt: TGTGCCAGCAGCCGGACAGGGTTAAGCAATCAGCCCCAGCATTTT
CDR3aa: CASSRTGLSNQPQHF

v_gene: TRBV10-3
j_gene: TRBJ2-1
abundance: .
d_gene: .
CDR3nt: TGTGCCATCAGTGCAGGGGTTGACAATGAGCAGTTCTTC
CDR3aa: CAISAGVDNEQFF

v_gene: TRBV27
j_gene: TRBJ2-7
abundance: once
d_gene: .
CDR3nt: TGTGCCAGCAGTTTACTGTTCATGGGCAGCCCCTACGAGCAGTACTTC
CDR3aa: CASSLLFMGSPYEQYF

v_gene: TRBV7-2
j_gene: TRBJ2-7
abundance: .
d_gene: .
CDR3nt: TGTGCCAGCTCCATCGCCGGTCCCTACGAGCAGTACTTC
CDR3aa: CASSIAGPYEQYF

v_gene: TRBV2
j_gene: TRBJ2-7
abundance: .
d_gene: .
CDR3nt: TGTGCCAGCAGTGTCCAGGTTTTCTACGAGCAGTACTTC
CDR3aa: CASSVQVFYEQYF

v_gene: TRBV28
j_gene: TRBJ1-1
abundance: few
d_gene: .
CDR3nt: TGTGCCAGCAGTTTATGGGGGACATTCGGAAACACTGAAGCTTTCTTT
CDR3aa: CASSLWGTFGNTEAFF

v_gene: TRBV28
j_gene: TRBJ2-4
abundance: .
d_gene: TRBD1
CDR3nt: TGTGCCAGCAGTCCCAGACAGGGGGGGAACATTCAGTACTTC
CDR3aa: CASSPRQGGNIQYF

v_gene: TRBV7-9
j_gene: TRBJ2-5
abundance: once
d_gene: .
CDR3nt: TGTGCCAGCAGCAGCAGGGATAAAGAGACCCAGTACTTC
CDR3aa: CASSSRDKETQYF

v_gene: TRBV15
j_gene: TRBJ1-1
abundance: .
d_gene: .
CDR3nt: TGTGCCACCAGCAGAGTTTCGTCGGGGAACACTGAAGCTTTCTTT
CDR3aa: CATSRVSSGNTEAFF

v_gene: TRBV5-1
j_gene: TRBJ2-1
abundance: .
d_gene: .
CDR3nt: TGCGCCAGCAGCTTGTCCTCTAGCGTTAATGAGCAGTTCTTC
CDR3aa: CASSLSSSVNEQFF

v_gene: TRBV4-3
j_gene: TRBJ2-2
abundance: .
d_gene: .
CDR3nt: TGCGCCAGCAGCCAAGACCCCTTCTCCGGGGAGCTGTTTTTT
CDR3aa: CASSQDPFSGELFF

v_gene: TRBV29-1
j_gene: TRBJ2-7
abundance: .
d_gene: TRBD1
CDR3nt: TGCAGCGTCGATGCCGGGACAGACGAGCAGTACTTC
CDR3aa: CSVDAGTDEQYF

v_gene: TRBV5-4
j_gene: TRBJ2-7
abundance: .
d_gene: TRBD2
CDR3nt: TGTGCCAGCAGCCCAGCGGGGGGGAATTACGAGCAGTACTTC
CDR3aa: CASSPAGGNYEQYF

v_gene: TRBV5-1
j_gene: TRBJ2-5
abundance: .
d_gene: .
CDR3nt: TGCGCCAGCAGCTTGGCCCGACAGCAAGAGACCCAGTACTTC
CDR3aa: CASSLARQQETQYF

v_gene: TRBV18
j_gene: TRBJ2-7
abundance: .
d_gene: .
CDR3nt: TGTGCCAGCTCACAGGGGACTTCCTACGAGCAGTACTTC
CDR3aa: CASSQGTSYEQYF

v_gene: TRBV7-3
j_gene: TRBJ2-1
abundance: .
d_gene: TRBD2
CDR3nt: TGTGCCAGCAGCCCGGGACTAAATATCAATGAGCAGTTCTTC
CDR3aa: CASSPGLNINEQFF

v_gene: TRBV9
j_gene: TRBJ1-6
abundance: .
d_gene: TRBD1
CDR3nt: TGTGCCAGCAGCGTAGGGCAGGGGGGAAAATCACCCCTCCACTTT
CDR3aa: CASSVGQGGKSPLHF

v_gene: TRBV11-3
j_gene: TRBJ1-5
abundance: .
d_gene: TRBD1
CDR3nt: TGTGCCAGCAGCTTACCCGGGACAGGGGGTGGCTGCAATCAGCCCCAGCATTTT
CDR3aa: CASSLPGTGGGCNQPQHF

v_gene: TRBV15
j_gene: TRBJ2-5
abundance: .
d_gene: TRBD2
CDR3nt: TGTGCCAGGACTAGCGGGAGAAATTCTCAAGAGACCCAGTACTTC
CDR3aa: CARTSGRNSQETQYF

v_gene: TRBV29-1
j_gene: TRBJ2-7
abundance: .
d_gene: .
CDR3nt: TGCAGCGTTGTCATGCGCAACGAGCAGTACTTC
CDR3aa: CSVVMRNEQYF

v_gene: TRBV19
j_gene: TRBJ1-6
abundance: .
d_gene: .
CDR3nt: TGTGCCAGTAGTATAGAGGAGGGTTCACCCCTCCACTTT
CDR3aa: CASSIEEGSPLHF

v_gene: TRBV19
j_gene: TRBJ2-1
abundance: .
d_gene: .
CDR3nt: TGTGCCAGTAGTATTCTTTGGAGTGAGCAGTTCTTC
CDR3aa: CASSILWSEQFF

v_gene: TRBV18
j_gene: TRBJ2-5
abundance: .
d_gene: TRBD1
CDR3nt: TGTGCCAGCTCACCTACGACAGGGGGAGAGACCCAGTACTTC
CDR3aa: CASSPTTGGETQYF

v_gene: TRBV4-3
j_gene: TRBJ1-2
abundance: .
d_gene: TRBD1
CDR3nt: TGCGCCAGCAGCCATGACAGGGGGCTTGGGGGCTACACCTTC
CDR3aa: CASSHDRGLGGYTF

v_gene: TRBV9
j_gene: TRBJ1-3
abundance: few
d_gene: TRBD1
CDR3nt: TGTGCCAGCAGCGCGCGGGACAGAGGAAACACCATATATTTT
CDR3aa: CASSARDRGNTIYF

v_gene: TRBV5-1
j_gene: TRBJ2-3
abundance: .
d_gene: .
CDR3nt: TGCGCCAGCAGCTTGGTTGAGCCGCCCCCAGATACGCAGTATTTT
CDR3aa: CASSLVEPPPDTQYF

v_gene: TRBV21-1
j_gene: TRBJ2-1
abundance: .
d_gene: .
CDR3nt: TGTGCCAGCAGCAAAGTTCGAACTAGCGGGGGGTCATACAATGAGCAGTTCTTC
CDR3aa: CASSKVRTSGGSYNEQFF

v_gene: TRBV28
j_gene: TRBJ1-5
abundance: .
d_gene: .
CDR3nt: TGTGCCAGCACCTTGAGGGCAGACTATCAGCCCCAGCATTTT
CDR3aa: CASTLRADYQPQHF

v_gene: TRBV7-9
j_gene: TRBJ2-1
abundance: .
d_gene: TRBD2
CDR3nt: TGTGCCAGCAGCGCTGCGGGGGGGCCGGACGGTGAGCAGTTCTTC
CDR3aa: CASSAAGGPDGEQFF